The entry below gives a single TCR beta chain sequence along with its context. Its specific antigen is unknown. The record has no base qualities; no much larger clone is one base away. The immunoSEQ Assay, a bias-controlled multiplex PCR, was used to amplify TCRbeta CDR3 regions from genomic DNA. The source study handled its data this way. Nucleated cell counts per sample were estimated from amplification of reference gene primers within the assay. To quantify the absolute abundance of each unique TCRbeta CDR3 rearrangement, sequence reads were collapsed and filtered. For each sample, productive Simpson clonality was calculated by taking the square root of Simpson's diversity index across productive rearrangements. TCRdb took over this immuneACCESS table, retaining in-frame rearrangements with V and J assigned. Such tables are incomplete; in checked studies, under half of the missing clones stem from an unresolved V gene, and the remainder is unexplained. V, J and clone size are taken as reported in that table, and D and trimming were inferred from the DNA itself. Across this sample there are roughly 60,000 clones, with approximately 80% seen only once. Of the sample, roughly 10% falls within the top ten clones.

Counted from cysteine to phenylalanine, this CDR3 has 14 amino acids. The only DNA kept is the CDR3, 42 bases in frame from the first base. The sample belongs to a study of blood T cell repertoires in COVID-19 (TCRdb year 2020). Regarding the research as a whole: Samples from collaborators originated in the United States, Italy and Spain and spanned both the acute and convalescent phases of COVID-19. The prospective study material was composed of cDNA or gDNA derived from T cells, B-cell-depleted T cells, or PBMCs. The repertoires were released in a freely available public database meant as a resource for research on the immune response to SARS-CoV-2. Sample metadata almost always included a de-identified subject ID, COVID-19 status, age in years and sex. Where available, HLA class I and class II types were obtained from metadata supplied by the sample provider rather than from assay-based typing. Deeply sampled blood TCRbeta repertoires from subjects exposed to, actively infected with, or recovered from COVID-19 were included in the dataset. The samples were drawn from the first 160 participants of the ongoing ImmuneRACE study and from over 950 subjects provided by 6 global collaborators.

In Seattle, one collaborating source enrolled patients while the infection was active and tracked those patients longitudinally over the course of disease. Collaborating institutions collected whole blood in K2EDTA tubes following their own protocols. For TCRbeta analysis, collaborator samples were shipped as frozen whole blood, as isolated PBMCs, or as DNA extracted from either sample type. What the authors observed across the whole study: How much clinical and demographic metadata was included differed by source and by participant, and the metadata was provided uncurated.

The TCR sequence derives from a man under 40 with COVID-19, enrolled during active disease. The receptor chain draws on TRBV21-1 and TRBJ2-3; the DNA was not used to check the table's D call, TRBD2. TRBV21-1 is a known pseudogene. Specimen: peripheral blood. The nucleotides read TGTGCCAGCAGCAAAGCGTACAGCGCGGGAGAGGGGTATTTT. It specifies CASSKAYSAGEGYF.